This T cell receptor beta chain was captured in a study of blood T cell repertoires in COVID-19. Overall study: Sites across the United States, Italy and Spain contributed samples from acute and convalescent COVID-19.

As regards this clone: The junction does not match germline at one end; this may be a read error.

Per germline, CDR1 SGHDT and CDR2 YYEEEE. The CDR3 runs to 14 residues. In the original analysis: Amplification from reference gene primers served as the basis for estimated nucleated cell counts. Using immunoSEQ multiplex PCR, the repertoire was profiled, and TCRdb retains in-frame clones only, with some absent. Clonal size and the V and J genes are those of that table, whereas D and trimming came from the DNA. The sample has about 260,000 clones; 80% to 90% are singletons. The clonotype originates from a man aged 25 to 45 with active or convalescent COVID-19. The rearrangement links TRBV5-6 to TRBJ2-7, with 9 bases matching TRBD1. The material sequenced was peripheral blood. The CDR3 sequence: CASSSGTGSFEQYF. The CDR3 coding sequence is TGTGCCAGCAGTTCCGGGACAGGGTCCTTCGAGCAGTACTTC.